This is a list of T cell receptor beta chains from one sample in a study of blood T cell repertoires in COVID-19. Method: immunoSEQ multiplex PCR; TCRdb's copy keeps in-frame clones and lacks some. The sample contains a few hundred thousand clones, over 75% of which appear only once. Material: PBMCs or T cells enriched from blood (not recorded which). These receptors came from a man aged 25-45 years who had recovered from COVID-19. CDR3s include the opening cysteine and the closing phenylalanine or tryptophan. A D gene is named only where the DNA matches it firmly. Clone size is not always given. Where it is, it says once, few, many or a class for expanded clones.

>TRBV27|TRBD2|.|TRBJ2-1
TGTGCCAGCAGTTTCTCGATAGCGGGGGCGTACAATGAGCAGTTCTTC
CASSFSIAGAYNEQFF
>TRBV6-1|.|once|TRBJ1-2
TGTGCCAGCAGCCCTAGAGCTAACTATGGCTACACCTTC
CASSPRANYGYTF
>TRBV3-1/TRBV3-2|TRBD1|.|TRBJ2-4
TGTGCCAGCAGCCGACAGGGGGGAAACATTCAGTACTTC
CASSRQGGNIQYF
>TRBV6-5|.|once|TRBJ2-5
TGTGCCAGCAGTTACTCCTCAGGGGGGTCGGTAGAGACCCAGTACTTC
CASSYSSGGSVETQYF
>TRBV19|.|.|TRBJ1-1
TGTGCCACCTATAGCCGATCCACTGAAGCTTTCTTT
CATYSRSTEAFF
>TRBV19|.|.|TRBJ2-7
TGTGCCAGTAGTATAAGGGGGACCTACGAGCAGTACTTC
CASSIRGTYEQYF
>TRBV7-8|.|.|TRBJ1-3
TGTGCCAGCAGCTTGACAGGTGTTGGAAACACCATATATTTT
CASSLTGVGNTIYF
>TRBV19|.|.|TRBJ1-5
TGTGCCAGTAGTATAGATCTACAGACATATTATAGCAATCAGCCCCAGCATTTT
CASSIDLQTYYSNQPQHF
>TRBV18|TRBD1|.|TRBJ1-6
TGTGCCAGCTCATCCGGGACAGCCCAAAATTCACCCCTCCACTTT
CASSSGTAQNSPLHF
>TRBV19|.|.|TRBJ2-4
TGTGCCAGTAGTGCGGACTGGATAAACATTCAGTACTTC
CASSADWINIQYF
>TRBV6-5|.|.|TRBJ1-1
TGTGCCAGCAGTTACTCGACTGGGGGGGGAGAAGCTTTCTTT
CASSYSTGGGEAFF
>TRBV2|TRBD1|few|TRBJ1-2
TGTGCCAGCAGCCTTGACAGGGGCGATGGCTACACCTTC
CASSLDRGDGYTF
>TRBV27|.|.|TRBJ2-7
TGTGCCAGCAGTCCCCAGAACTCCTACGAGCAGTACTTC
CASSPQNSYEQYF
>TRBV4-1|TRBD1|.|TRBJ2-7
TGCGCCAGCAGGCCTCCGGGACAGGATCGGTCCGAGCAGTACTTC
CASRPPGQDRSEQYF
>TRBV30|TRBD1|few|TRBJ1-2
TGTGCCTGGAGTGTCCCGGGACAGCCGTACTATGGCTACACCTTC
CAWSVPGQPYYGYTF
>TRBV7-9|TRBD1|.|TRBJ2-7
TGTGCCAGCAGCTGGGACAGGGAGACATACGAGCAGTACTTC
CASSWDRETYEQYF
>TRBV25-1|TRBD1|.|TRBJ2-4
TGTGCCAGCAGGGGAAGGACAGGATGGGACATTCAGTACTTC
CASRGRTGWDIQYF
>TRBV10-3|TRBD1|.|TRBJ1-1
TGTGCCATCAGTGACGCGACAGGGGGACACACTGAAGCTTTCTTT
CAISDATGGHTEAFF
>TRBV19|.|.|TRBJ2-3
TGTGCCACCCTCGGGACAAAGCAGTATTTT
CATLGTKQYF
>TRBV27|.|once|TRBJ1-5
TGTGCCAGCAGTCCTGATACCGGGACAAATCAGCCCCAGCATTTT
CASSPDTGTNQPQHF
>TRBV27|TRBD1|.|TRBJ2-7
TGTGCCAGCAGTTTAGACAGGGTGAGCGAGCAGTACTTC
CASSLDRVSEQYF
>TRBV30|TRBD1|.|TRBJ1-2
TGTGCCTGGAACCGTCCCGGGACAGGGGGCTATGGCTACACCTTC
CAWNRPGTGGYGYTF
>TRBV7-6|.|.|TRBJ1-1
TGTGCCAGCAGCTTACTACTGGAGACTGAAGCTTTCTTT
CASSLLLETEAFF
>TRBV6-2/TRBV6-3|TRBD1|.|TRBJ1-1
TGTGCCAGCAGTTCTTTAGACAGGGTCTCCACTGAAGCTTTCTTT
CASSSLDRVSTEAFF
>TRBV30|.|.|TRBJ1-5
TGTGCCTGGGGGACAAGCCAGCCCCAGCATTTT
CAWGTSQPQHF
>TRBV12-5|TRBD2|.|TRBJ2-1
TGTGCTAGTGCCTCCCCGGGGGGGCTTCGTGAGCAGTTCTTC
CASASPGGLREQFF
>TRBV4-2|.|.|TRBJ1-1
TGTGCCAGCCGGGACTTGGGCGCGAATGAAGCTTTCTTT
CASRDLGANEAFF
>TRBV7-3|TRBD2|once|TRBJ2-5
TGTGCCAGCAGCTTAAAACCTCCGGGACTAGCGGGGGCCCTGGGTCGAGAGACCCAGTACTTC
CASSLKPPGLAGALGRETQYF
>TRBV5-1|.|.|TRBJ2-3
TGCGCCAGCAGCTTGGCTATCGGCACAGATACGCAGTATTTT
CASSLAIGTDTQYF
>TRBV10-3|TRBD1|.|TRBJ1-6
TGTGCCATCAGTGAGTCGACAGGGGCCCTAAATTCACCCCTCCACTTT
CAISESTGALNSPLHF
>TRBV4-3|.|.|TRBJ2-7
TGCGCCAGCAGCCAGGCGACAGACTACGAGCAGTACTTC
CASSQATDYEQYF
>TRBV7-9|TRBD1|once|TRBJ1-1
TGTGCCAGCAGGACAGGGGGATATGGGACTGAAGCTTTCTTT
CASRTGGYGTEAFF
>TRBV2|TRBD1|.|TRBJ1-3
TGTGCCAGCAGTCGGGCCGGGACAGGGGTAGGAAACACCATATATTTT
CASSRAGTGVGNTIYF
>TRBV6-4|.|.|TRBJ1-1
TGTGCCAGGACAAATAATGGCGCTGAAGCTTTCTTT
CARTNNGAEAFF
>TRBV7-9|.|.|TRBJ1-1
TGTGCCAGCAGCTTACTAGCCCCGGGACACATGAACACTGAAGCTTTCTTT
CASSLLAPGHMNTEAFF
>TRBV6-2/TRBV6-3|.|.|TRBJ1-2
TGTGCCAGCAGTTACCTGGGAGGGAGAGGCTACACCTTC
CASSYLGGRGYTF
>TRBV7-9|.|.|TRBJ2-1
TGTGCCAGCAGCCCGCGCGGACAGAATGAGCAGTTCTTC
CASSPRGQNEQFF
>TRBV9|.|.|TRBJ2-1
TGTGCCAGCAGCTACGGAGTAACAAGTGAGCAGTTCTTC
CASSYGVTSEQFF
>TRBV6-5|TRBD1|.|TRBJ2-3
TGTGCCAGCAGTTACCTGGGGACAGGGGGCTATACGCAGTATTTT
CASSYLGTGGYTQYF
>TRBV19|.|.|TRBJ1-5
TGTGCCAGTAGTAGAACAGGGTTACCGAATCAGCCCCAGCATTTT
CASSRTGLPNQPQHF
>TRBV2|.|few|TRBJ1-6
TGTGCCAACAAGGAGAGGGAGAATTCACCCCTCCACTTT
CANKERENSPLHF
>TRBV10-2|.|.|TRBJ1-5
TGCGCCAGCAGTGAGTCGTGGCAGGTTAATCAGCCCCAGCATTTT
CASSESWQVNQPQHF
>TRBV27|TRBD2|.|TRBJ2-1
TGTGCCAGCAGCTCCTGGCGGGGGGAAGGGAATGAGCAGTTCTTC
CASSSWRGEGNEQFF
>TRBV4-2|TRBD2|.|TRBJ2-5
TGTGCCAGCAGCCAAGATCCCGGGACTAGCGGGGTGGAGACCCAGTACTTC
CASSQDPGTSGVETQYF
>TRBV7-2|.|.|TRBJ1-5
TGTGCCAGCAGCTTACAGGGAATTCAGCCCCAGCATTTT
CASSLQGIQPQHF
>TRBV12-3/TRBV12-4|.|few|TRBJ1-1
TGTGCCAGCACTGATTGGTTAGAGACTGAAGCTTTCTTT
CASTDWLETEAFF
>TRBV6-5|TRBD1|.|TRBJ1-1
TGTGCCAGCAGTCCGGAACCGGGACAGGGGGGCGAAGCTTTCTTT
CASSPEPGQGGEAFF
>TRBV6-5|TRBD2|.|TRBJ2-5
TGTGCCAGTTTAAGCGGGAACCAAGAGACCCAGTACTTC
CASLSGNQETQYF